This is a list of T cell receptor beta chains from one sample in a study of blood T cell repertoires in COVID-19. Profiled with immunoSEQ multiplex PCR; TCRdb holds only in-frame clones, not every one. The sample consists of 200,000 to 250,000 clones, 75% to 85% of them appearing once. Sequenced material: peripheral blood. The receptors derive from a woman aged 70-85 years with COVID-19, enrolled during active disease. Each CDR3 is given with its conserved first and last residue. The order of the fields is clone size, D gene, J gene, V gene, CDR3 DNA, CDR3 protein. A D gene is named only where the DNA matches it firmly. Size is stated for part of the rows, as once, few or many counts, or as a class when the clone is expanded.

NA | NA | TRBJ1-2 | TRBV3-1/TRBV3-2 | TGTGCCAGCAGCCAGCGGCAGGGACTTAACTATGGCTACACCTTC | CASSQRQGLNYGYTF
NA | TRBD1 | TRBJ1-2 | TRBV4-1 | TGCGCCAGCAGCCAAGGCAAAGGTATCTTGGGCGAACAGGGGGCTGGAGGCTACACCTTC | CASSQGKGILGEQGAGGYTF
NA | TRBD2 | TRBJ2-1 | TRBV7-2 | TGTGCCAGCAGCTTAAGGGGAGCTAGCGGAAAACACAATGAGCAGTTCTTC | CASSLRGASGKHNEQFF
NA | TRBD2 | TRBJ2-5 | TRBV5-1 | TGCGCCAGCAGCGGTAGCGGGAGTAGGGAAGAGACCCAGTACTTC | CASSGSGSREETQYF
NA | NA | TRBJ1-2 | TRBV7-9 | TGTGCCAGCAGCTTAATGGGGGGTTCCTATGGCTACACCTTC | CASSLMGGSYGYTF
once | NA | TRBJ2-7 | TRBV7-8 | TGTGCCAGCAGCCCGGATCGAGTCGGGGAGCAGTACTTC | CASSPDRVGEQYF
NA | TRBD2 | TRBJ2-1 | TRBV18 | TGTGCCAGCTCACCACCAGGGACTAGCGTTTCCCGTGAGCAGTTCTTC | CASSPPGTSVSREQFF
few | TRBD1 | TRBJ2-2 | TRBV7-9 | TGTGCCAGCAGCTCCTACCGGGACAGGGAGACCGGGGAGCTGTTTTTT | CASSSYRDRETGELFF
NA | TRBD1 | TRBJ1-2 | TRBV6-5 | TGTGCCAGCAGTTCGGGACAGAACTATGGCTACACCTTC | CASSSGQNYGYTF
NA | NA | TRBJ1-1 | TRBV7-9 | TGTGCCAGCAGCACACCTAACGCAGGGGTCCCCTACACTGAAGCTTTCTTT | CASSTPNAGVPYTEAFF
NA | NA | TRBJ2-3 | TRBV28 | TGTGCCAGCAGTTCCCAGGCCGTGGATACGCAGTATTTT | CASSSQAVDTQYF
many | NA | TRBJ1-1 | TRBV30 | TGTGCCTGGAGTGCGACCGAGCGAGGCACTGAAGCTTTCTTT | CAWSATERGTEAFF
NA | NA | TRBJ1-5 | TRBV4-1 | TGCGCCAGCAGCCGGGACATCAATCAGCCCCAGCATTTT | CASSRDINQPQHF
NA | TRBD1 | TRBJ1-1 | TRBV30 | TGTGCCTGGAGTGATAGGGGGCTAAGAAGGATGACTGAAGCTTTCTTT | CAWSDRGLRRMTEAFF
few | NA | TRBJ1-1 | TRBV5-1 | TGCGCCAGCAGCCCGCTGGGCCCGGGGGGCACTGAAGCTTTCTTT | CASSPLGPGGTEAFF
NA | TRBD2 | TRBJ2-1 | TRBV11-2 | TGTGCCAGCAGCCAGACTAGCGGGAGATCCTACAATGAGCAGTTCTTC | CASSQTSGRSYNEQFF
NA | TRBD2 | TRBJ2-1 | TRBV13 | TGTGCCAGCAGCCGGCGGCGGGAGGATACGCGTTACAATGAGCAGTTCTTC | CASSRRREDTRYNEQFF
once | NA | TRBJ1-2 | TRBV9 | TGTGCCAGCAGCGTAGAAGAAGGGTGGGAGTATGGCTACACCTTC | CASSVEEGWEYGYTF
NA | TRBD1 | TRBJ1-6 | TRBV19 | TGTGCCAGTAGTTCACAGGGGGCGCGTCATAATTCACCCCTCCACTTT | CASSSQGARHNSPLHF
NA | TRBD1 | TRBJ1-2 | TRBV24-1 | TGTGCCACCAGTGGGGGGACAGGGTTTTATGGCTACACCTTC | CATSGGTGFYGYTF
NA | TRBD2 | TRBJ2-5 | TRBV7-3 | TGTGCCAGCAGCCTGACTAGCGGGAGTGGTGAGACCCAGTACTTC | CASSLTSGSGETQYF
NA | NA | TRBJ2-7 | TRBV18 | TGTGCCAGCTCAGGCAGAATCGACTCCATCGTCCACGAGCAGTACTTC | CASSGRIDSIVHEQYF
once | NA | TRBJ1-1 | TRBV27 | TGTGCCAGCAGCCCTGCGGGGTGGGACACTGAAGCTTTCTTT | CASSPAGWDTEAFF
NA | TRBD2 | TRBJ2-1 | TRBV5-4 | TGTGCCAGCAGCTTACGGACTAGCGGTGACAATGAGCAGTTCTTC | CASSLRTSGDNEQFF
NA | NA | TRBJ2-1 | TRBV14 | TGTGCCAGCAGCCAAGACACTTACAATGAGCAGTTCTTC | CASSQDTYNEQFF
few | TRBD1 | TRBJ1-1 | TRBV4-2 | TGTGCCAGCAGCCAAGGGGGACAGGACACTGAAGCTTTCTTT | CASSQGGQDTEAFF
NA | NA | TRBJ1-1 | TRBV28 | TGTGCCAGCAAGGAGGACACTGAAGCTTTCTTT | CASKEDTEAFF
NA | TRBD2 | TRBJ2-1 | TRBV5-5 | TGTGCCAGCAGCCGGGGACTAGGGGCCTACAATGAGCAGTTCTTC | CASSRGLGAYNEQFF
NA | TRBD1 | TRBJ1-2 | TRBV5-6 | TGTGCCAGCAGTGATCTTGAGGGGGCCCATGGCTACACCTTC | CASSDLEGAHGYTF
NA | NA | TRBJ1-5 | TRBV21-1 | TGTGCCAGCAGCAAAGGGGGGACAGGGGGCCATCAGCCCCAGCATTTT | CASSKGGTGGHQPQHF
NA | NA | TRBJ1-5 | TRBV7-6 | TGTGCCAGCAGCGCAACACCATATAGCAATCAGCCCCAGCATTTT | CASSATPYSNQPQHF
NA | NA | TRBJ1-1 | TRBV5-4 | TGTGCCAGCAGCTCGCCTCGGACAGAGAACACTGAAGCTTTCTTT | CASSSPRTENTEAFF
NA | NA | TRBJ2-5 | TRBV6-6 | TGTGCCAGCAGTTTAACAGGGCCGGGGGAGACCCAGTACTTC | CASSLTGPGETQYF
NA | TRBD1 | TRBJ1-6 | TRBV2 | TGTGCCAGCAGTACCCCGGGACAGGGGGCTTGGCCCCTCCACTTT | CASSTPGQGAWPLHF
NA | NA | TRBJ1-4 | TRBV18 | TGTGCCAGCTCACCACCGGGGGGGAATGAAAAACTGTTTTTT | CASSPPGGNEKLFF
NA | TRBD1 | TRBJ2-7 | TRBV6-2/TRBV6-3 | TGTGCCAGCAGTAAACAGGGGCGGAGAGCCTACGAGCAGTACTTC | CASSKQGRRAYEQYF
NA | NA | TRBJ2-1 | TRBV2 | TGTGCCAGCAGTGAGGAGGTTTTCTCGTCGTTCTTC | CASSEEVFSSFF
NA | NA | TRBJ2-7 | TRBV6-5 | TGTGCCAGCAGAGGTCGGGGGAGGAACGAGCAGTACTTC | CASRGRGRNEQYF
NA | TRBD2 | TRBJ2-7 | TRBV28 | TGTGCCAGCAAGGAAGGCGGGAGTCGGGTCTACGAGCAGTACTTC | CASKEGGSRVYEQYF
NA | NA | TRBJ2-5 | TRBV7-8 | TGTGCCAGCAGCTTAGTTCAGGGGTCACAGAGGGAGACCCAGTACTTC | CASSLVQGSQRETQYF